Each of the 24 T cell receptor beta chains below was sequenced from the same sample in a study of cytomegalovirus exposure and HLA in healthy donors. Researchers ran the PCR with 60 Vbeta and 13 Jbeta primers. TCRdb's copy holds only in-frame clones and misses some; the assay was immunoSEQ multiplex PCR. The sample has approximately 140,000 clones; under 70% are singletons. The material sequenced was PBMCs. The receptors were gathered from a woman aged 60-70 years in good health and CMV-seronegative.

The chain links TRBV6-5 to TRBJ2-3; 12 nucleotides agree with TRBD1. The ends lost 4 bases at V and 5 bases at J; junction bases unmatched: 7. CDR1 MNHEY and CDR2 SVGAGI come from the germline V gene. This CDR3 has 16 residues. Here the CDR3 DNA reads TGTGCCAGCAGTTTATCCGGGACAGGGGGCGGAGATACGCAGTATTTT. It codes for CASSLSGTGGGDTQYF.

The chain uses TRBV7-2 and TRBJ2-1, with D uncertain. The germline V gene has CDR1 SGHTA and CDR2 FQGNSA. V lost 8 bases, J lost 8 bases, and 13 bases lay in between. This CDR3 region has 12 residues. CDR3 in DNA: TGTGCCAGCGCTTTAGCCGGCTATGAGCAGTTCTTC. Its protein product is CASALAGYEQFF.

The chain links TRBV9 to TRBJ2-2, with 11 nucleotides matching TRBD2. The CDR3 runs to 16 residues. The germline V gene encodes CDR1 SGDLS and CDR2 YYNGEE. V lost 0 bases to trimming and J lost 7 bases; unmatched junction nucleotides: 5. As DNA, the CDR3 is TGTGCCAGCAGCGTAGGAACTAGCGGGGGTGGCGGGGAGCTGTTTTTT. Translating gives CASSVGTSGGGGELFF. The entire variable domain, with the rest obtained from reference TRBV9 and TRBJ2-2, is as follows: DSGVTQTPKHLITATGQRVTLRCSPRSGDLSVYWYQQSLDQGLQFLIQYYNGEERAKGNILERFSAQQFPDLHSELNLSSLELGDSALYFCASSVGTSGGGGELFFGEGSRLTVL.

The V call is TRBV5-1, the J call TRBJ2-3; no clear D. Per the germline V gene, CDR1 is SGHRS and CDR2 is YFSETQ. This CDR3 is built from 13 residues. The ends were cut back, 0 bases at V and 2 bases at J, with 4 bases in the middle. CDR3 protein: CASSLGYTDTQYF. The CDR3 nucleotides read TGCGCCAGCAGCTTGGGTTACACAGATACGCAGTATTTT. The variable domain in full, completed from reference TRBV5-1 and TRBJ2-3, reads KAGVTQTPRYLIKTRGQQVTLSCSPISGHRSVSWYQQTPGQGLQFLFEYFSETQRNKGNFPGRFSGRQFSNSRSEMNVSTLELGDSALYLCASSLGYTDTQYFGPGTRLTVL.

The genes are TRBV4-2 and TRBJ2-7; 13 bases map to TRBD2. Germline lookup yields CDR1 LGHNA and CDR2 YNFKEQ. V shed 5 bases, J shed 6 bases, and the junction held 4 bases outside the gene matches. The CDR3 spans 14 residues. The CDR3 sequence: CASSGTSGTGEQYF. The CDR3 coding sequence is TGTGCCAGCAGCGGGACTAGCGGGACCGGCGAGCAGTACTTC.

The chain recombines TRBV9 with TRBJ2-7, with 10 bases that match TRBD1. The CDR3 totals 14 residues. CDR1 and CDR2 from the germline V gene are SGDLS and YYNGEE. The junction had 5 bases not matched to a gene; V was cut back by 4 bases and J by 4 bases. In nucleotides, the CDR3 is TGTGCCAGCAGCTCCCGGGACAGGGGATACGAGCAGTACTTC. Amino acids: CASSSRDRGYEQYF.

The chain uses TRBV15 and TRBJ2-7, with D perhaps TRBD1 (6 bases). The CDR3 totals 15 residues. Germline CDR1 reads LNHNV; CDR2 reads YYDKDF (reference sequence). Between the trimmed V and J ends, which lost 1 base and 6 bases, there was a span of 16 bases. CDR3 region: CATSRGVQGLGEQYF. The CDR3 region has the DNA TGTGCCACCAGCAGAGGGGTACAGGGTCTCGGCGAGCAGTACTTC. The full variable domain, rest sourced from reference TRBV15 and TRBJ2-7, is DAMVIQNPRYQVTQFGKPVTLSCSQTLNHNVMYWYQQKSSQAPKLLFHYYDKDFNNEADTPDNFQSRRPNTSFCFLDIRSPGLGDTAMYLCATSRGVQGLGEQYFGPGTRLTVT.

This clone was detected only a few times. This chain connects TRBV13 to TRBJ1-3; 8 nucleotides line up with TRBD1. V dropped 0 bases and J dropped 3; count of bases not matched to a gene: 4. CDR3 length equals 16 residues. Germline V gene sequence: CDR1 PRHDT, CDR2 FYEKMQ (reference sequence). CDR3 sequence: CASSLGQGGDGNTIYF. CDR3 nucleotides: TGTGCCAGCAGCTTAGGACAGGGGGGTGATGGAAACACCATATATTTT.

This chain joins TRBV7-6 and TRBJ2-1; TRBD2 agrees at 11 bases. The V segment lost 5 bases and the J segment 1 base; nucleotides outside the gene matches: 7. This CDR3 comprises 17 residues. The V gene's germline CDR1 is SGHVS and CDR2 FNYEAQ. In nucleotides, the CDR3 is TGTGCCAGCAGCATTACTAGCGGGAGTTATTCCTACAATGAGCAGTTCTTC. Protein sequence: CASSITSGSYSYNEQFF.

The chain employs TRBV19 and TRBJ2-2, with TRBD1 identical over 9 bases. The CDR3 extends over 14 amino acids. Looked up from germline, CDR1 is LNHDA and CDR2 is SQIVND (reference sequence). Trimming cost V 8 bases and J 3 bases; bases outside gene matches: 4. The DNA of the CDR3 is TGTGCCAGTCACCGGGACAGGGACACCGGGGAGCTGTTTTTT. Its translation: CASHRDRDTGELFF.

This clone was detected a few times. The gene calls are TRBV19 and TRBJ1-5; 8 bases are shared with TRBD1. Germline trimming cut 9 bases from V and 4 bases from J; bases unmatched to any gene: 5. The germline V gene encodes CDR1 LNHDA and CDR2 SQIVND (reference sequence). The CDR3 extends over 13 amino acids. For the CDR3, the DNA is TGTGCCAGCGGGACAGGCACTAATCAGCCCCAGCATTTT. This codes for CASGTGTNQPQHF.

A single count supports this clone. The chain has TRBV5-1 and TRBJ2-1, with 10 nucleotides matching TRBD2. Germline loops: CDR1 SGHRS, CDR2 YFSETQ. V gave up 4 bases and J gave up 9 bases; unmatched junction bases: 13. The length of the CDR3 is 16 residues. The CDR3 coding sequence is TGCGCCAGCAGCCCGGGACTTACAGCGGGAGGGATTGAGCAGTTCTTC. This codes for CASSPGLTAGGIEQFF.

This chain uses TRBV7-9 with TRBJ2-1; 9 nucleotides match TRBD2. J lost 4 bases, V lost 5 bases, and 6 bases had no gene match. The V gene's germline CDR1 is SEHNR and CDR2 FQNEAQ (reference sequence). The CDR3 is 15 residues long. CDR3: CASSDSGGSYNEQFF. The CDR3 DNA reads TGTGCCAGCAGCGATAGCGGGGGATCTTACAATGAGCAGTTCTTC.

The table lists this clone with a few counts. The gene calls are TRBV25-1 and TRBJ1-1; no clear D. Per germline, CDR1 MGHDK and CDR2 SYGVNS. There are 10 residues in the CDR3. V gave up 2 bases and J gave up 10 bases, with 5 bases separating them. The CDR3 protein is CASSELRAFF. The CDR3 region has the DNA TGTGCCAGCAGTGAACTCCGAGCTTTCTTT. The full variable domain, in which reference TRBV25-1 and TRBJ1-1 provide the parts outside the CDR3, is EADIYQTPRYLVIGTGKKITLECSQTMGHDKMYWYQQDPGMELHLIHYSYGVNSTEKGDLSSESTVSRIRTEHFPLTLESARPSHTSQYLCASSELRAFFGQGTRLTVV.

This rearrangement joins TRBV5-1 to TRBJ1-2; perhaps TRBD1 as D (6 bases). The CDR3 covers 13 residues. CDR1 and CDR2 (germline): SGHRS, YFSETQ. Trimming pared 0 bases from V and 8 bases from J, leaving 11 bases between. The CDR3 DNA reads TGCGCCAGCAGCTTGGCCGGGGGGGGCGGCTACACCTTC. It codes for CASSLAGGGGYTF. The whole variable domain, filled in from reference TRBV5-1 and TRBJ1-2, reads KAGVTQTPRYLIKTRGQQVTLSCSPISGHRSVSWYQQTPGQGLQFLFEYFSETQRNKGNFPGRFSGRQFSNSRSEMNVSTLELGDSALYLCASSLAGGGGYTFGSGTRLTVV.

The chain is built from TRBV19 and TRBJ1-2; a weak D match, TRBD1 (6 bases). Trimming removed 9 bases at V and 3 bases at J, with 23 bases between. CDR3 length: 16 amino acids. Germline V lookup: CDR1 LNHDA, CDR2 SQIVND (reference sequence). The CDR3 coding sequence is TGTGCCAGCTCAGGGGAAGGCGTGGTTGACCACTATGGCTACACCTTC. This codes for CASSGEGVVDHYGYTF.

The genes are TRBV9 and TRBJ1-2; TRBD1 matches at 9 bases. Germline values: CDR1 SGDLS, CDR2 YYNGEE. The CDR3 is 16 amino acids. V lost 0 bases, J lost 7 bases, and 10 bases stayed unmatched. CDR3 residues: CASSVAWDRVLSGYTF. Written as DNA, the CDR3 is TGTGCCAGCAGCGTAGCGTGGGACAGGGTCCTCTCTGGCTACACCTTC.

This chain connects TRBV6-1 to TRBJ1-2; no firm D call. Trimming stripped 7 bases from V and 4 bases from J, with 13 bases between. Germline V lookup: CDR1 MNHNS, CDR2 SASEGT. This CDR3 spans 13 amino acids. In DNA form, the CDR3 reads TGTGCCAGCACAACCTCCGGGGTCTATGGCTACACCTTC. Its protein product is CASTTSGVYGYTF.

This clone was observed a few times. CDR3 coding DNA: TGTGCCAGCAGTTACTCACTAGGGGGCGGGAATGAGCAGTTCTTC. Protein: CASSYSLGGGNEQFF. V and J are TRBV6-6 and TRBJ2-1; 7 bases align to TRBD1. The CDR3 runs to 15 residues. V lost 0 bases and J lost 7; bases outside the gene matches: 6. Germline CDR1 reads MNHNY; CDR2 reads SVGAGI (reference sequence).

This chain joins TRBV19 and TRBJ1-2; no firm D call. This CDR3 region has 12 residues. The V gene's germline CDR1 is LNHDA and CDR2 SQIVND (reference sequence). Trimming cost V 5 bases and J 6 bases, with 10 bases left between them. In DNA, the CDR3 is TGTGCCAGTAGTCTGTCCCTCGATGGCTACACCTTC. As protein: CASSLSLDGYTF.

A single count supports this clone. J is TRBJ2-1 and V is TRBV7-3; no firm D call. CDR1 SGHTA and CDR2 FQGTGA come from the germline V gene. This CDR3 is built from 13 residues. V lost 2 bases and J 8 bases, leaving 10 bases between the germline ends. Written as DNA, the CDR3 is TGTGCCAGCAGCTTAGAACAAAGCGATGAGCAGTTCTTC. This codes for CASSLEQSDEQFF.

This clone was found a few times. CDR3 sequence reads: CASSEGSSYNSPLHF. CDR3 nucleotide sequence: TGTGCCAGCAGTGAAGGGAGCTCCTATAATTCACCCCTCCACTTT. The V gene is TRBV6-1, the J gene TRBJ1-6; D is uncertain. This CDR3 region has 15 residues. Looked up from germline, CDR1 is MNHNS and CDR2 is SASEGT. V shed 1 base and J shed 0 bases, with 4 bases lying between them.

This clone was seen a few times. V and J are TRBV7-2 and TRBJ2-1; D unclear. V was cut by 4 bases and J by 1 base, with 14 bases left in between. Germline V lookup: CDR1 SGHTA, CDR2 FQGNSA. The CDR3 is made up of 16 amino acids. CDR3 amino acids: CASSSIPLTSYNEQFF. CDR3 bases: TGTGCCAGCAGCTCTATCCCTTTAACTTCCTACAATGAGCAGTTCTTC.

In its sample, this clone was seen a few times. V gene TRBV5-1 combines with J gene TRBJ1-1; D might be TRBD1 (6 bases). The germline V gene encodes CDR1 SGHRS and CDR2 YFSETQ. The CDR3 spans 13 residues. Trimming took 4 bases from V and 3 from J, leaving 10 bases between them. CDR3 loop: CASSETGYTEAFF. CDR3 DNA sequence: TGCGCCAGCAGCGAAACAGGGTACACTGAAGCTTTCTTT.